The clone carrying this TCR beta chain was picked up many times. Its antigen is as yet unknown. Patients included in sequencing had previously demonstrated CD8+CD57+ cell expansion by flow cytometry. Each patient carried a diagnosis of severe acquired aplastic anemia. TCR beta VDJ combinations and CDR3 sequences were profiled from genomic DNA. A single record per CDR3 protein comes from TCRdb applying MiXCR to the reads. The repertoire holds 150,000 or so distinct CDR3 sequences, approximately 52% seen once, with less than 15% in the top ten. This sample was included in a study of CD8+CD57+ T cells in acquired aplastic anemia. Study results and limitations: Twenty-nine CD8+ CDR3 sequences were shared between patients and controls.

The germline V gene encodes CDR1 SGDLS and CDR2 YYNGEE. V shed 3 bases and J shed 1 base, with 13 bases lying between them. This CDR3 is built from 16 residues. The chain has TRBV9 and TRBJ2-2; TRBD1 is a possible D gene (6 bases). The source of this sequence is a human donor with aplastic anemia. The sequenced sample was sorted CD4+, CD8+, or CD8+CD57+ T cells (not recorded which) from PBMCs. The CDR3 sequence: CASSGGPPGNTGELFF. The CDR3 DNA sequence: TGTGCCAGCAGCGGGGGGCCACCTGGGAACACCGGGGAGCTGTTTTTT.